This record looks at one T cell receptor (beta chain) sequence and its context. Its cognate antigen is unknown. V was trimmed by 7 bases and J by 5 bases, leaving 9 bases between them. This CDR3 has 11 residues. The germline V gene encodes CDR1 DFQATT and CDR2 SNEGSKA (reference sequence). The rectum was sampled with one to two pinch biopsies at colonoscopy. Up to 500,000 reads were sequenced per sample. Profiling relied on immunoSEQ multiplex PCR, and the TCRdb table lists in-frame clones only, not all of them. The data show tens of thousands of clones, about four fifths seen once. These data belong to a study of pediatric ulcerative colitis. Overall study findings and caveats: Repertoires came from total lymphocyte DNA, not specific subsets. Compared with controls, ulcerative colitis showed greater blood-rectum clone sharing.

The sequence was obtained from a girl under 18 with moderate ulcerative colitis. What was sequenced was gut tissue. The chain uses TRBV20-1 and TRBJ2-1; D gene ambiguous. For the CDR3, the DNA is TGCAGTGGGAGCGATAACAATGAGCAGTTCTTC. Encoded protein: CSGSDNNEQFF.